Following are 32 T cell receptor beta chains from one sample sequenced in a study of human T cells and chemical hapten exposure. Time point here: patch test 1, 2 weeks after DPC sensitization. As for treatment: therapeutic diphenylcyclopropenone sensitization with weekly scalp DPC. In TCRdb, the RACE reads were re-called with MiXCR into one record per CDR3 protein. The table includes 340,000 or so distinct CDR3 sequences, about 7% detected once. This material consisted of whole blood, taken in connection with sensitization to the hapten diphenylcyclopropenone (DPC). All receptors derive from a woman aged 18-29 years with alopecia areata. Some clones in this sample may be carry-over from other donors' samples.

J is TRBJ1-6 and V is TRBV12-3 or TRBV12-4; D gene ambiguous. V lost 5 bases and J 7 bases, leaving 9 bases between the germline ends. The CDR3 consists of 13 residues. CDR3 sequence: CASSAQRNSPLHF. DNA for the CDR3: TGTGCCAGCAGTGCACAGAGGAATTCACCCCTCCACTTT.

In its sample, this clonotype was seen a few times. The chain is built from TRBV19 and TRBJ2-4; D may be TRBD2 (6 bases). V lost 2 bases, J lost 7 bases, and 12 bases lay in between. This CDR3 has 14 amino acids. CDR1 is LNHDA, CDR2 SQIVND, per germline (reference sequence). CDR3 bases: TGTGCCAGTAGTATAATGGACTATCCTAACATTCAGTACTTC. It encodes CASSIMDYPNIQYF. The full variable domain, rest sourced from reference TRBV19 and TRBJ2-4, is DGGITQSPKYLFRKEGQNVTLSCEQNLNHDAMYWYRQDPGQGLRLIYYSQIVNDFQKGDIAEGYSVSREKKESFPLTVTSAQKNPTAFYLCASSIMDYPNIQYFGAGTRLSVL.

The rearrangement links TRBV20-1 to TRBJ2-7; D unclear. CDR1 and CDR2 (germline): DFQATT, SNEGSKA (reference sequence). V lost 5 bases to trimming and J lost 1 base, with 12 bases between them. This CDR3 has 13 residues. CDR3 DNA sequence: TGCAGTGCTTCCGGGCCTTTATCCTACGAGCAGTACTTC. Protein product: CSASGPLSYEQYF.

This clonotype turned up a few times. The V and J genes are TRBV9 and TRBJ2-2; 8 nucleotides align to TRBD2. V trimming: 0 bases; J trimming: 0 bases; junction bases outside the gene matches: 7. There are 18 residues in the CDR3. The germline CDR1 and CDR2 sequences are SGDLS and YYNGEE. The CDR3 loop reads CASSVEGAGATNTGELFF. As DNA, the CDR3 is TGTGCCAGCAGCGTAGAGGGAGCGGGGGCCACGAACACCGGGGAGCTGTTTTTT.

The V and J genes are TRBV25-1 and TRBJ2-1, with unresolved D. The CDR3 has 15 residues. V lost 3 bases to trimming and J lost 4 bases, with 13 bases between them. Germline V gene sequence: CDR1 MGHDK, CDR2 SYGVNS. The DNA of the CDR3 is TGTGCCAGCAGTGATTCAATAAAGAGATACAATGAGCAGTTCTTC. Protein: CASSDSIKRYNEQFF. Drawing the rest from reference TRBV25-1 and TRBJ2-1, the complete variable domain is EADIYQTPRYLVIGTGKKITLECSQTMGHDKMYWYQQDPGMELHLIHYSYGVNSTEKGDLSSESTVSRIRTEHFPLTLESARPSHTSQYLCASSDSIKRYNEQFFGPGTRLTVL.

The rearrangement links TRBV6-5 to TRBJ1-6; D gene ambiguous. The V and J ends lost 6 bases and 3 bases respectively, with 12 bases between them. Germline CDR1 MNHEY, CDR2 SVGAGI. The CDR3 covers 15 residues. CDR3 region: CASSSQSLYNSPLHF. The CDR3 DNA follows: TGTGCCAGCAGCTCTCAGAGCCTCTATAATTCACCCCTCCACTTT.

The chain uses TRBV20-1 and TRBJ2-7, with 8 bases that match TRBD2. The V gene's germline CDR1 is DFQATT and CDR2 SNEGSKA (reference sequence). The CDR3 has 18 residues. Germline trimming cut 0 bases from V and 0 bases from J; bases unmatched to any gene: 13. For the CDR3, the DNA is TGCAGTGCTAGAGATGGCCTTAGCGGGGACGTTCGCTCCTACGAGCAGTACTTC. Protein sequence: CSARDGLSGDVRSYEQYF.

The chain is built from TRBV20-1 and TRBJ2-7, with 8 bases fitting TRBD2. The V gene's germline CDR1 is DFQATT and CDR2 SNEGSKA (reference sequence). The CDR3 runs to 15 residues. The junction had 10 bases not matched to a gene; V was cut back by 6 bases and J by 0 bases. The CDR3 DNA reads as TGCAGTGCCTCCTCTATTAGCGGGGACTCCTACGAGCAGTACTTC. Translating gives CSASSISGDSYEQYF.

This clonotype turned up a few times. This chain uses TRBV4-1 with TRBJ1-5; D may be TRBD1 (5 bases). The germline V and J ends were trimmed by 0 bases and 4 bases, with 16 bases remaining between them. The CDR3 totals 17 residues. Germline V gene lookup returns CDR1 MGHRA and CDR2 YSYEKL. This CDR3 reads CASSQDGDGRPNQPQHF. CDR3 sequence (DNA): TGCGCCAGCAGCCAAGATGGGGACGGCAGGCCTAATCAGCCCCAGCATTTT.

The V gene is TRBV4-2, the J gene TRBJ1-2; D unresolved. Trimming stripped 2 bases from V and 7 bases from J, with 11 bases between. The CDR3 consists of 13 residues. Germline V CDR1 and CDR2: LGHNA, YNFKEQ. For the CDR3, the DNA is TGTGCCAGCAGCCAAATGGGCCGCGCTGGCTACACCTTC. This gives the protein CASSQMGRAGYTF.

The V call is TRBV6-2 or TRBV6-3, the J call TRBJ1-6, with TRBD1 as a possible D gene (5 bases). The CDR3 is 16 amino acids. From germline, CDR1 is MNHEY and CDR2 SVGEGT. Trimming left V 4 bases short and J 7 bases short, with 17 bases between. This chain's CDR3 is CASSSLPRGKNSPLHF. For the CDR3, the DNA is TGTGCCAGCAGTTCACTTCCTCGGGGCAAAAATTCACCCCTCCACTTT.

This chain uses TRBV20-1 with TRBJ2-1; a possible D gene is TRBD2 (5 bases). The ends were cut back, 6 bases at V and 0 bases at J, with 9 bases in the middle. Germline loops: CDR1 DFQATT, CDR2 SNEGSKA (reference sequence). This CDR3 has 13 amino acids. In DNA form, the CDR3 reads TGCAGTGCGGGAGTAGACTCCTACAATGAGCAGTTCTTC. Translated, it gives CSAGVDSYNEQFF.

The chain is built from TRBV6-2 or TRBV6-3 and TRBJ1-6, with D uncertain. V was shortened by 6 bases and J by 8 bases, with 11 bases between the two germline ends. The V gene's germline CDR1 is MNHEY and CDR2 SVGEGT. The CDR3 has 13 residues. The CDR3 reads CASREGGHSPLHF. The CDR3 nucleotides read TGTGCCAGCAGGGAGGGTGGGCATTCACCCCTCCACTTT.

This clonotype was seen at least ten times. The V and J genes are TRBV6-6 and TRBJ2-5, with D unresolved. Between the trimmed V and J ends, which lost 2 bases and 1 base, there was a span of 5 bases. The CDR3 is 13 residues long. Germline loops: CDR1 MNHNY, CDR2 SVGAGI (reference sequence). The CDR3 spells CASSYRVQETQYF. CDR3 in DNA: TGTGCCAGCAGTTACCGGGTCCAAGAGACCCAGTACTTC.

This clonotype was seen at least ten times. The chain recombines TRBV4-2 with TRBJ2-7, with TRBD1 as a possible D gene (5 bases). The V and J ends lost 4 bases and 0 bases respectively, with 19 bases between them. The CDR3 totals 17 residues. Germline V CDR1 and CDR2: LGHNA, YNFKEQ. CDR3 loop: CASSRGRTRKNSYEQYF. In nucleotides, the CDR3 is TGTGCCAGCAGCCGCGGAAGGACACGGAAGAACTCCTACGAGCAGTACTTC.

This clonotype was seen ten or more times. The chain carries TRBV12-3 or TRBV12-4 and TRBJ1-4; D gene ambiguous. Trimming shortened V by 0 bases and J by 6 bases, and 14 bases separated the two germline ends. The CDR3 loop spans 16 amino acids. The CDR3 sequence: CASSLALPPPDEKLFF. The CDR3 DNA reads as TGTGCCAGCAGTTTAGCCCTGCCCCCGCCCGATGAAAAACTGTTTTTT.

This clonotype was counted only a few times. This sequence joins TRBV9 and TRBJ1-3, with D unclear. This CDR3 has 15 residues. Per the germline V gene, CDR1 is SGDLS and CDR2 is YYNGEE. The V end lost 4 bases, the J end lost 0 bases, and 11 bases lay between the germline ends. This CDR3 is CASSRTSVSGNTIYF. The CDR3 region has the DNA TGTGCCAGCAGCCGGACCAGCGTCTCTGGAAACACCATATATTTT. The entire variable domain, with the rest obtained from reference TRBV9 and TRBJ1-3, is as follows: DSGVTQTPKHLITATGQRVTLRCSPRSGDLSVYWYQQSLDQGLQFLIQYYNGEERAKGNILERFSAQQFPDLHSELNLSSLELGDSALYFCASSRTSVSGNTIYFGEGSWLTVV.

This clonotype was seen a few times. The rearrangement links TRBV10-3 to TRBJ2-3, with D possibly being TRBD1 (6 bases). Germline V gene lookup returns CDR1 ENHRY and CDR2 SYGVKD. This CDR3 has 13 residues. Trimming stripped 4 bases from V and 5 bases from J, with 10 bases between. The CDR3 spells CAISVGGEDTQYF. CDR3 bases: TGTGCCATCAGTGTAGGGGGTGAAGATACGCAGTATTTT.

This clonotype was seen many times. The CDR3 sequence: CASTMSRVHNEQFF. The DNA for the CDR3 is TGTGCCAGCACCATGAGCCGAGTACACAATGAGCAGTTCTTC. The rearrangement uses TRBV12-3 or TRBV12-4 and TRBJ2-1; D not certain. The length of the CDR3 is 14 residues. Trimming stripped 7 bases from V and 5 bases from J, with 15 bases between.

This clonotype occurred many times. The chain is built from TRBV4-1 and TRBJ2-1, with D unclear. The CDR3 consists of 13 residues. V was trimmed by 0 bases and J by 6 bases, leaving 6 bases between them. Germline V CDR1 and CDR2: MGHRA, YSYEKL. The CDR3, as DNA: TGCGCCAGCAGCCAAGAGAGAATCAATGAGCAGTTCTTC. It encodes CASSQERINEQFF.

This clonotype has only a few counts. The rearrangement links TRBV7-6 to TRBJ2-1; D assignment may be TRBD1 or TRBD2 (6 bases each). The CDR3 contains 14 residues. Germline CDR1 reads SGHVS; CDR2 reads FNYEAQ. V was trimmed by 3 bases and J by 2 bases, leaving 8 bases between them. The CDR3 DNA sequence: TGTGCCAGCAGCTTCGGGGGCCCCTACAATGAGCAGTTCTTC. It codes for CASSFGGPYNEQFF.

The J gene is TRBJ1-4, the V gene TRBV27; TRBD1 is a possible D gene (6 bases). The CDR3 is made up of 15 amino acids. Germline CDR1 MNHEY, CDR2 SMNVEV (reference sequence). V gave up 0 bases and J gave up 7 bases, with 12 bases separating them. CDR3 coding DNA: TGTGCCAGCAGTTTATCTACAGGGTCTTTTGAAAAACTGTTTTTT. As protein: CASSLSTGSFEKLFF.

In this sample, this clonotype turned up a few times. The rearrangement joins TRBV6-1 to TRBJ2-5, with 8 positions matching TRBD2. Unmatched junction bases numbered 8, after V lost 10 bases and J lost 4 bases. Per the germline V gene, CDR1 is MNHNS and CDR2 is SASEGT. The CDR3 is made up of 13 amino acids. The CDR3 spells CATESGGGETQYF. In nucleotides, the CDR3 is TGTGCCACCGAGAGCGGGGGCGGAGAGACCCAGTACTTC.

The V gene is TRBV20-1, the J gene TRBJ1-2; TRBD1 agrees at 7 bases. After removal of 3 bases from V and 2 bases from J, the junction contained 6 bases not matched to a gene. The CDR3 is 14 residues long. Germline V lookup: CDR1 DFQATT, CDR2 SNEGSKA (reference sequence). The CDR3 DNA reads TGCAGTGCTAGTCTAATGGGACAGAACTATGGCTACACCTTC. Protein sequence: CSASLMGQNYGYTF.

This clonotype was detected a few times. This chain uses TRBV20-1 with TRBJ2-7, with D possibly TRBD1 on 6 matching bases. The ends were cut back, 3 bases at V and 1 base at J, with 16 bases in the middle. The germline V gene has CDR1 DFQATT and CDR2 SNEGSKA (reference sequence). The CDR3 consists of 15 residues. CDR3 bases: TGCAGTGCTAGGAGTTCGAGACAGGATTCCTACGAGCAGTACTTC. Translation gives CSARSSRQDSYEQYF.

This clonotype was counted at least ten times. The chain combines TRBV7-2 with TRBJ2-3, with TRBD2 as a possible D gene (6 bases). V dropped 1 base and J dropped 3 bases, with 14 bases sitting between them. Germline CDR1 reads SGHTA; CDR2 reads FQGNSA. This CDR3 is built from 16 residues. CDR3 region: CASSLGYSRGTDTQYF. In DNA form, the CDR3 reads TGTGCCAGCAGCTTAGGATATAGCCGGGGGACAGATACGCAGTATTTT.

This sequence joins TRBV6-2 or TRBV6-3 and TRBJ1-5; D is perhaps TRBD1 (5 bases). This CDR3 is 15 amino acids long. CDR1 MNHEY and CDR2 SVGEGT come from the germline V gene. The ends were cut back, 5 bases at V and 0 bases at J, with 11 bases in the middle. CDR3 in amino acids: CASSNWDDSNQPQHF. The CDR3 DNA follows: TGTGCCAGCAGTAACTGGGACGATAGCAATCAGCCCCAGCATTTT.

This clonotype was detected ten times or more. The chain carries TRBV6-5 and TRBJ2-3, with 7 bases identical to TRBD1. The CDR3 runs 15 residues. Germline trimming cut 6 bases from V and 3 bases from J; bases unmatched to any gene: 9. Germline V gene lookup returns CDR1 MNHEY and CDR2 SVGAGI. The CDR3 DNA reads as TGTGCCAGCAGGAGGACAAGACAGGGTACAGATACGCAGTATTTT. As protein: CASRRTRQGTDTQYF.

The rearrangement joins TRBV5-1 to TRBJ1-2, with a weak D call TRBD1 (6 bases). The germline V gene has CDR1 SGHRS and CDR2 YFSETQ. The V and J ends lost 9 bases and 0 bases respectively, with 12 bases between them. The CDR3 loop spans 13 amino acids. CDR3 amino acids: CATSRGANYGYTF. CDR3 bases: TGCGCCACCTCCAGGGGTGCTAACTATGGCTACACCTTC.

The chain employs TRBV20-1 and TRBJ2-6, with D possibly TRBD2 on 5 matching bases. The V gene lost 6 bases and the J gene lost 2 bases, with 8 bases spanning the gap. The CDR3 has 13 amino acids. In germline, CDR1 is DFQATT, CDR2 SNEGSKA (reference sequence). The CDR3, as DNA: TGCAGTGCCGGGAAAACTGGGGCCAACGTCCTGACTTTC. This translates into CSAGKTGANVLTF.

The CDR3 loop reads CASSLWEAGDHQPQHF. The CDR3, as DNA: TGTGCCAGCAGTTTATGGGAAGCGGGGGATCATCAGCCCCAGCATTTT. This chain uses TRBV28 with TRBJ1-5; D might be TRBD1 (5 bases). Germline V gives CDR1 MDHEN, CDR2 SYDVKM. V lost 0 bases and J lost 5, with 14 bases in between. This CDR3 contains 16 residues.

This clonotype has at least ten counts. The chain recombines TRBV6-2 or TRBV6-3 with TRBJ1-6, with 8 positions matching TRBD1. The junction had 5 bases not matched to a gene; V was cut back by 8 bases and J by 8 bases. The length of the CDR3 is 13 residues. CDR1 is MNHEY and CDR2 is SVGEGT in the germline V gene. Here the CDR3 reads CASDRGFDSPLHF. The CDR3 DNA sequence: TGTGCCAGCGACAGGGGTTTCGATTCACCCCTCCACTTT.